This T cell receptor (beta chain) was obtained from a study of control samples from healthy donors and cancer patients. Germline loops: CDR1 SGHRS, CDR2 YFSETQ. This CDR3 is built from 14 residues. Deletions cut 0 bases from V and 4 bases from J, with 10 bases between. Some clones are missing from TCRdb's copy, which holds only in-frame ones; the method was immunoSEQ multiplex PCR. The table includes 250,000 to 300,000 clones, roughly 80% detected once. Sequenced material: PBMCs. This clonotype originated in a woman aged 60-75 years with lung cancer. The chain uses TRBV5-1 and TRBJ1-2, with D unclear. The CDR3 nucleotides are TGCGCCAGCAGCTTGGAGAGTGCCACCTATGGCTACACCTTC. This encodes CASSLESATYGYTF.